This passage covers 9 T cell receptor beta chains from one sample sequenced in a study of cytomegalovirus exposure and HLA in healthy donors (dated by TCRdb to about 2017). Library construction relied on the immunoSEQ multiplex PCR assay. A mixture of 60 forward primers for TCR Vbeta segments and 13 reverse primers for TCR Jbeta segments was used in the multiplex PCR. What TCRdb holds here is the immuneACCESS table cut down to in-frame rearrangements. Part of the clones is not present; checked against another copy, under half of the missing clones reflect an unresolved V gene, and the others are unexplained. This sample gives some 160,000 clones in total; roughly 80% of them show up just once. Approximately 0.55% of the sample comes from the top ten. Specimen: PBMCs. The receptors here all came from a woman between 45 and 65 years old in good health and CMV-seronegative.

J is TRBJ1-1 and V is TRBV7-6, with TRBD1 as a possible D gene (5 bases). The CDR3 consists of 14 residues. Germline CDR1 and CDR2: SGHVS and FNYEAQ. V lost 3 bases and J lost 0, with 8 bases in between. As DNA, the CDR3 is TGTGCCAGCAGCTTGACAGTCATGAACACTGAAGCTTTCTTT. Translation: CASSLTVMNTEAFF.

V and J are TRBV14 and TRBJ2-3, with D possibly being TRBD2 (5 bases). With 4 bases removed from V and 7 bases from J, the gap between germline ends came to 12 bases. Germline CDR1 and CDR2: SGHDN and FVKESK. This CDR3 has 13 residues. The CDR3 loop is CASSLTWENTQYF. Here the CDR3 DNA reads TGTGCCAGCAGCCTAACTTGGGAGAATACGCAGTATTTT.

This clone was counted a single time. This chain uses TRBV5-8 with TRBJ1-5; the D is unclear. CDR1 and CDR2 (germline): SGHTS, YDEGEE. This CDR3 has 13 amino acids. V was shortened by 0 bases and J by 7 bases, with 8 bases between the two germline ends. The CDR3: CASSLGEGQPQHF. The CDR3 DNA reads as TGTGCCAGCAGCTTGGGGGAGGGCCAGCCCCAGCATTTT.

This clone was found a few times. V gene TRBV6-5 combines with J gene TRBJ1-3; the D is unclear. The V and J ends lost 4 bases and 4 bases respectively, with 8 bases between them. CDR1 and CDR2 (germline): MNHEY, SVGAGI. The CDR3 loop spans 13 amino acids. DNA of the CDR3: TGTGCCAGCAGTTCGCGTATGGGAAACACCATATATTTT. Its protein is CASSSRMGNTIYF.

CDR3 sequence reads: CASSTGFLNTEAFF. CDR3 nucleotides: TGTGCCAGCAGTACAGGGTTTTTGAACACTGAAGCTTTCTTT. The rearrangement links TRBV7-9 to TRBJ1-1; possibly TRBD1 for D (6 bases). Trimming removed 6 bases from V and 0 bases from J, with 11 bases in between. The germline V gene has CDR1 SEHNR and CDR2 FQNEAQ (reference sequence). CDR3 length: 14 amino acids.

The CDR3 region is CASSLSSTSVREQYF. CDR3 bases: TGTGCCAGCAGTTTATCGTCTACTAGCGTCCGCGAGCAGTACTTC. The chain combines TRBV27 with TRBJ2-7; TRBD2 matches at 7 bases. Trimming cost V 0 bases and J 6 bases; bases outside gene matches: 8. The length of the CDR3 is 15 residues. From germline, CDR1 is MNHEY and CDR2 SMNVEV (reference sequence).

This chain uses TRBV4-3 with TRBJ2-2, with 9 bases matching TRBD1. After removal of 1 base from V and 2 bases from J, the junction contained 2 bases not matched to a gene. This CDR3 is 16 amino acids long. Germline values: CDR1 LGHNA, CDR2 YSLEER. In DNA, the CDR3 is TGCGCCAGCAGCCAAGTACAGGGGGCCAACACCGGGGAGCTGTTTTTT. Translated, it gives CASSQVQGANTGELFF.

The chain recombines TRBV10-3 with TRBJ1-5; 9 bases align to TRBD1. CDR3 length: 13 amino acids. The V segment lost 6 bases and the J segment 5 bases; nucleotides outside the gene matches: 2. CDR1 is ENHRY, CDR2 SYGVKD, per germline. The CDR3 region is CAIRRDRDQPQHF. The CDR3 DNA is TGTGCCATCAGGAGGGACAGGGATCAGCCCCAGCATTTT.

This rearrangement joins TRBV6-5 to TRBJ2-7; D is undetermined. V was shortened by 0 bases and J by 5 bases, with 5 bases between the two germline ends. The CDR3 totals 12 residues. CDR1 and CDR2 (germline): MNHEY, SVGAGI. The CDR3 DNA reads TGTGCCAGCAGTTACTCAGGAGACGAGCAGTACTTC. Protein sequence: CASSYSGDEQYF.